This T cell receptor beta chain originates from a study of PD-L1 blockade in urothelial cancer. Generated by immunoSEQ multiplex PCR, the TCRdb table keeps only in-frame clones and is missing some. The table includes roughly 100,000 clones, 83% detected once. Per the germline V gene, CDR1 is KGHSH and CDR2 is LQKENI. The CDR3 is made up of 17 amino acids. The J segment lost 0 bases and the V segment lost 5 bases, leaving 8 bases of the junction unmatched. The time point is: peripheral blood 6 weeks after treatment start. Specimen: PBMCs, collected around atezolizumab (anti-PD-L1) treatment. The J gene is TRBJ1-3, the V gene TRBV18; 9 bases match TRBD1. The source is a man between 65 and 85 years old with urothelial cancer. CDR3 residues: CASSSLQGQGSGNTIYF. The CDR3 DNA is TGTGCCAGCTCATCTCTCCAGGGACAGGGCTCTGGAAACACCATATATTTT.